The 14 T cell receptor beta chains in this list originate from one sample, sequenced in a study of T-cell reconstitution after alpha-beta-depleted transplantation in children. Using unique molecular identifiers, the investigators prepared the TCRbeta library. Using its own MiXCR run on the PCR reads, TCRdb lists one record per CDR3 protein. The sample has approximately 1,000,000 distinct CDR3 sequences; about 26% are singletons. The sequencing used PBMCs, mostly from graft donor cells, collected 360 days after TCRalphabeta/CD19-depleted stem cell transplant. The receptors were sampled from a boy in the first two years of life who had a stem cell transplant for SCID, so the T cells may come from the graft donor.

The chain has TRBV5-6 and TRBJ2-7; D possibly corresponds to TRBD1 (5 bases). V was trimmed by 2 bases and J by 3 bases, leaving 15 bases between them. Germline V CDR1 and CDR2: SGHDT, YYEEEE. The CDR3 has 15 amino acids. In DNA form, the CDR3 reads TGTGCCAGCAGCTTTACCCTGCAGGGTGTCTACGAGCAGTACTTC. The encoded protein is CASSFTLQGVYEQYF.

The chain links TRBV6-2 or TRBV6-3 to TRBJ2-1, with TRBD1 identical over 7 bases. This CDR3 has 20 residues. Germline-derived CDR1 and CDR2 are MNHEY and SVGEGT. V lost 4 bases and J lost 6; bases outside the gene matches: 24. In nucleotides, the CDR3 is TGTGCCAGCAGTTTACTCGAGATGGACAGGCTCCCCCAAGCTCCCAATGAGCAGTTCTTC. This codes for CASSLLEMDRLPQAPNEQFF.

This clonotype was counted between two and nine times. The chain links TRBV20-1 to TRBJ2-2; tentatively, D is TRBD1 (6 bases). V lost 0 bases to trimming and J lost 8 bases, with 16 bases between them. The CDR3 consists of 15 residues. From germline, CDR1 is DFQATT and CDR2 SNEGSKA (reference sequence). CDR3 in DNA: TGCAGTGCTAGAGATAGGACAGAGGGTTGGGGGGAGCTGTTTTTT. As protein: CSARDRTEGWGELFF.

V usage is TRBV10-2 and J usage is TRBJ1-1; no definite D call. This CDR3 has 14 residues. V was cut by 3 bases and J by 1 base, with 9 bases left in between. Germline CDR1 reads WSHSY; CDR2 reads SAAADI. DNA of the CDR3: TGCGCCAGCAGTGACCGCCCCGGGAACACTGAAGCTTTCTTT. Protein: CASSDRPGNTEAFF.

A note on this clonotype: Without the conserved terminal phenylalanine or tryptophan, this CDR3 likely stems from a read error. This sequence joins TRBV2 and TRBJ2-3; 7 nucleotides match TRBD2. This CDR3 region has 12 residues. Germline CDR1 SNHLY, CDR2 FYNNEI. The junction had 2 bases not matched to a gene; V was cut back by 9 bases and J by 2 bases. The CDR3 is CASGLDTDTQYC. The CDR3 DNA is TGTGCCAGTGGACTAGACACAGATACGCAGTATTGT.

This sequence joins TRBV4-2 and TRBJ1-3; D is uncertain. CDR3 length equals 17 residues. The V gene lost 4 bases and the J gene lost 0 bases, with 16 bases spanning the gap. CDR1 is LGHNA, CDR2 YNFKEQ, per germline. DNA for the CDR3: TGTGCCAGCAGCCCAACTTGGACTGAAATCTCTGGAAACACCATATATTTT. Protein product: CASSPTWTEISGNTIYF.

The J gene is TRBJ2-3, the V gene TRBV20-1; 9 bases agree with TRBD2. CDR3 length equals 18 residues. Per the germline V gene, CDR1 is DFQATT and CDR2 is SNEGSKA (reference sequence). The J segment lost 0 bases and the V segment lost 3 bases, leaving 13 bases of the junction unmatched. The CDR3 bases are TGCAGTGCTAGGACCTTACCGACTAGCGGAGATAGCACAGATACGCAGTATTTT. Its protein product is CSARTLPTSGDSTDTQYF.

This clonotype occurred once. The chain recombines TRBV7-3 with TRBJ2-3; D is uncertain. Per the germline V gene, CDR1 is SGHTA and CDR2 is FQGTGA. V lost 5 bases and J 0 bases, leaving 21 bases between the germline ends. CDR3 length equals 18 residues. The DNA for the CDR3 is TGTGCCAGCAGCGCCTTAGTCGGACGACTTCTGAGCACAGATACGCAGTATTTT. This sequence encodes CASSALVGRLLSTDTQYF.

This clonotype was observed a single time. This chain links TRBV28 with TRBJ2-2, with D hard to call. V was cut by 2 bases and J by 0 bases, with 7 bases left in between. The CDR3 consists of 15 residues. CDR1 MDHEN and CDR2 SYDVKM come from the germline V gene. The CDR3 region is CASSLEQPNTGELFF. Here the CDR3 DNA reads TGTGCCAGCAGTTTAGAACAGCCGAACACCGGGGAGCTGTTTTTT.

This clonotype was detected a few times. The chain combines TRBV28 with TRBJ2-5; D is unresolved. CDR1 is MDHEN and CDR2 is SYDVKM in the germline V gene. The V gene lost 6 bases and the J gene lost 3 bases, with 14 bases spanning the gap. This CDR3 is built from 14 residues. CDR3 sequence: CASRSNSREETQYF. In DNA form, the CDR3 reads TGTGCCAGCAGATCGAACTCGCGAGAAGAGACCCAGTACTTC.

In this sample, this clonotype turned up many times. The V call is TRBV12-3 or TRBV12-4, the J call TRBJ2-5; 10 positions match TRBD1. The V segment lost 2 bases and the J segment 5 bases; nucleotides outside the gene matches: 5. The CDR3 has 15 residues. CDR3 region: CASSLSRDRGETQYF. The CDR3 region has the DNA TGTGCCAGCAGTTTATCGAGGGACAGGGGTGAGACCCAGTACTTC.

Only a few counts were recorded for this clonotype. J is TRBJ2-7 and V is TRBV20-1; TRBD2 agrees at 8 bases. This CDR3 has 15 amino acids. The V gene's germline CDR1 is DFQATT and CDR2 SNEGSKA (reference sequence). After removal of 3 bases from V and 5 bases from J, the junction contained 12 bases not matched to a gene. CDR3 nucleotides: TGCAGTGCTAGGATTCTGGAGCGGGGGTCCCACGAGCAGTACTTC. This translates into CSARILERGSHEQYF.

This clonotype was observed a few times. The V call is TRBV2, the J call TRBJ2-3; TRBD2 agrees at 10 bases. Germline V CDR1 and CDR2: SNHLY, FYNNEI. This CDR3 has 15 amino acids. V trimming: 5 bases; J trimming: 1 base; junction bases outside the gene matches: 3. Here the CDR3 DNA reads TGTGCCAGCAGTTACCTAGCGGGGGGCACAGATACGCAGTATTTT. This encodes CASSYLAGGTDTQYF.

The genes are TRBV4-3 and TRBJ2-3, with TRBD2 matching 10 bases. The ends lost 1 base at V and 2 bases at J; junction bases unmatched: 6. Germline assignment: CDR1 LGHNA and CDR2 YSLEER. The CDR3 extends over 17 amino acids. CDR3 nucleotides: TGCGCCAGCAGCCAAGGCTGGACTAGCGGAAACACAGATACGCAGTATTTT. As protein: CASSQGWTSGNTDTQYF.